The next 2 T cell receptor beta chains were all read from a single sample in a study of T-cell memory formation after mild COVID-19. A single record per CDR3 protein comes from TCRdb applying MiXCR to the 5' RACE reads. The profile shows roughly 120,000 distinct CDR3 sequences, about 15% of them singletons. Sequenced: PBMCs or a T cell subset sorted from them (not recorded which). All receptors come from an adult woman who had mild COVID-19 (a few samples of this study predate the infection). Cell type and time point are not known.

This clonotype was counted once. This rearrangement joins TRBV18 to TRBJ2-3; a possible D gene is TRBD1 (6 bases). Trimming stripped 4 bases from V and 0 bases from J, with 8 bases between. The CDR3 totals 14 residues. The V gene's germline CDR1 is KGHSH and CDR2 LQKENI. CDR3 protein: CASSRRGSTDTQYF. CDR3 sequence (DNA): TGTGCCAGCTCACGCAGGGGAAGCACAGATACGCAGTATTTT.

The chain carries TRBV5-1 and TRBJ1-4; unclear D gene. V lost 2 bases, J lost 0 bases, and 14 bases lay in between. From germline, CDR1 is SGHRS and CDR2 YFSETQ. The CDR3 has 17 amino acids. CDR3 protein: CASSLPRLTATNEKLFF. For the CDR3, the DNA is TGCGCCAGCAGCTTACCACGACTTACCGCAACTAATGAAAAACTGTTTTTT. Drawing the rest from reference TRBV5-1 and TRBJ1-4, the complete variable domain is KAGVTQTPRYLIKTRGQQVTLSCSPISGHRSVSWYQQTPGQGLQFLFEYFSETQRNKGNFPGRFSGRQFSNSRSEMNVSTLELGDSALYLCASSLPRLTATNEKLFFGSGTQLSVL.